This T cell receptor beta chain emerged from a study of cytomegalovirus exposure and HLA in healthy donors. Whole-study findings and limits: Earlier analysis yielded a pattern in which most TCR beta V segments were productive about 90% or about 30% of the time. A later examination showed that TCR association rates differed by HLA locus, with DRB1 most and HLA-C fewest. The analysis excluded some indistinguishable V segments, including TRBV6-2 and TRBV6-3. Later on, an analysis tied 15,000 to 20,000 TCR beta sequences to HLA alleles at 0.05 false discovery rate.

As concerns this clone: Its target is not known.

Germline assignment: CDR1 LNHNV and CDR2 YYDKDF (reference sequence). This CDR3 contains 16 residues. V lost 1 base and J 0 bases, leaving 7 bases between the germline ends. A multiplex PCR was run with 60 Vbeta primers and 13 Jbeta primers. TCRdb keeps only in-frame clones here, not all; method: immunoSEQ multiplex PCR. The sample comprises about 160,000 clones, around 86% of which are singletons, and approximately 4% rests with the top ten. Sequencing used PBMCs. The receptor was isolated from a man between 45 and 60 years old in good health and CMV-seropositive. The chain has TRBV15 and TRBJ2-6, with D possibly being TRBD2 (6 bases). The CDR3 here is CATSRVGGSGANVLTF. Here the CDR3 DNA reads TGTGCCACCAGCAGAGTGGGGGGCTCTGGGGCCAACGTCCTGACTTTC.